This note documents a single TCR beta chain sequence. The data derive from a study of blood T cell repertoires in COVID-19. Study as a whole: Samples taken during acute and convalescent COVID-19 were collected in the United States, Italy and Spain. In each case, the material was cDNA or gDNA derived from T cells, B-cell-depleted T cells, or PBMCs.

Germline CDR1 and CDR2: MNHNS and SASEGT. The ends were cut back, 4 bases at V and 5 bases at J, with 21 bases in the middle. The CDR3 has 17 amino acids. Original processing methods: Researchers report that nucleated cell counts were estimated from reference gene primer amplification. The repertoire was sequenced with immunoSEQ multiplex PCR; TCRdb's copy has only in-frame clones and lacks some. V, J and clone size are taken as reported in that table, and D and trimming were inferred from the DNA itself. The table shows about 57,000 clones, with approximately 85% occurring only once. This sequence joins TRBV6-1 and TRBJ1-3; D is possibly TRBD1 (5 bases). This TCR came from a human donor in a cohort sampled during active COVID-19. Material: peripheral blood. The CDR3 region is CASSAGTVSTIRNTIYF. CDR3 in DNA: TGTGCCAGCAGTGCCGGGACTGTATCCACGATTAGAAACACCATATATTTT.